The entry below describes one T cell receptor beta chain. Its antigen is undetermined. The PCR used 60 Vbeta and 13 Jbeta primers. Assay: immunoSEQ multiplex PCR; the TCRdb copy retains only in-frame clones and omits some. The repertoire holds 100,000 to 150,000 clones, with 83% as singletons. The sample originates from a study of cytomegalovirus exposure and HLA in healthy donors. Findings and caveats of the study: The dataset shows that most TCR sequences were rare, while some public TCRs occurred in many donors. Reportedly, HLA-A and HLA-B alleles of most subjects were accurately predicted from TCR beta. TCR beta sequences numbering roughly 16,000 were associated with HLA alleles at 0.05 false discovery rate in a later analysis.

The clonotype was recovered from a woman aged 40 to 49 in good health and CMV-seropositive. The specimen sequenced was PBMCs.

The CDR3 DNA reads TGTGCCATCAGTGACCTACAGGGGGCTTACGAGCAGTACTTC. Encoded protein: CAISDLQGAYEQYF. This chain uses TRBV10-3 with TRBJ2-5, with 9 bases aligning to TRBD1. The DNA matches TRBJ2-7 better at its end, which makes the J call doubtful. In germline, CDR1 is ENHRY, CDR2 SYGVKD. The CDR3 consists of 14 residues.